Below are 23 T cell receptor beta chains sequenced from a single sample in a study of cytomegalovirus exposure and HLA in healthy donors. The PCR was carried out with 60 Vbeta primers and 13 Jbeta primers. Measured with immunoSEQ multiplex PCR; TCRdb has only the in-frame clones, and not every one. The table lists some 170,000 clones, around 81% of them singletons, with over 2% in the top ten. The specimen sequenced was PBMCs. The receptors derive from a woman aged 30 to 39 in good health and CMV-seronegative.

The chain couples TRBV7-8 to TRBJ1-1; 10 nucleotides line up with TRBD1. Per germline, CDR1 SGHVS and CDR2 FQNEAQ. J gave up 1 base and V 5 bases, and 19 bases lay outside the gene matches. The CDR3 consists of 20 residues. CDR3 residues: CASSADSRQGALRKNTEAFF. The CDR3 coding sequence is TGTGCCAGCAGCGCAGACAGCAGACAGGGGGCCCTACGGAAGAACACTGAAGCTTTCTTT.

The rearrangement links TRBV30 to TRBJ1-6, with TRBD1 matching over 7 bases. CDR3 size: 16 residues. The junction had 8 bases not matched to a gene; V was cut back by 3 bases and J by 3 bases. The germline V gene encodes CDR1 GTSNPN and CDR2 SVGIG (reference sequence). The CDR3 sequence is CAWRKTGNFYNSPLHF. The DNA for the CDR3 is TGTGCCTGGAGGAAGACAGGGAACTTCTATAATTCACCCCTCCACTTT.

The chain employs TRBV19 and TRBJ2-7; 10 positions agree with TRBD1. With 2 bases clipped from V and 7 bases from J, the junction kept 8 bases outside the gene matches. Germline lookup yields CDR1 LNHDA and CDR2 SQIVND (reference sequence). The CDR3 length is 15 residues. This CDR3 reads CASSILRDRGREQYF. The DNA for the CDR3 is TGTGCCAGTAGTATACTCCGGGACAGGGGTCGAGAGCAGTACTTC.

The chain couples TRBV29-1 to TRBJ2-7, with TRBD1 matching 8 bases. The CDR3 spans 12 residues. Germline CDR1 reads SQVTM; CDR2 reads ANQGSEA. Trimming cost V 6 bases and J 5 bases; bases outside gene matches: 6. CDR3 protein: CSVVDRGHEQYF. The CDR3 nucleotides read TGCAGCGTCGTAGACAGGGGCCACGAGCAGTACTTC.

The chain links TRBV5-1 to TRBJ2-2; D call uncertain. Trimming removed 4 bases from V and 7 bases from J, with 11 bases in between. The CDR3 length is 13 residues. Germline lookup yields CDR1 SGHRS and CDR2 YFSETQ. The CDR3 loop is CASSPIADGELFF. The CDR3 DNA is TGCGCCAGCAGCCCCATAGCAGACGGGGAGCTGTTTTTT.

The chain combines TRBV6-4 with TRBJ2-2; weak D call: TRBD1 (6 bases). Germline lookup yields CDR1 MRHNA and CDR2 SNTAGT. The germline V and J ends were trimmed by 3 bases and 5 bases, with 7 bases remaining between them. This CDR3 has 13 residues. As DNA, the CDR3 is TGTGCCAGCAGTGAAGGGGGAACCGGGGAGCTGTTTTTT. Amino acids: CASSEGGTGELFF.

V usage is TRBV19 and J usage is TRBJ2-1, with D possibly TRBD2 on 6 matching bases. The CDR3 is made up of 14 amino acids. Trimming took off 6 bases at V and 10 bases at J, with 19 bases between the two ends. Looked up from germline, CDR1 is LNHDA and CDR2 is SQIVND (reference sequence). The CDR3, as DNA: TGTGCCAGTAGCCGGTCCGGGACTCTCAGCGAGCAGTTCTTC. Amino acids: CASSRSGTLSEQFF.

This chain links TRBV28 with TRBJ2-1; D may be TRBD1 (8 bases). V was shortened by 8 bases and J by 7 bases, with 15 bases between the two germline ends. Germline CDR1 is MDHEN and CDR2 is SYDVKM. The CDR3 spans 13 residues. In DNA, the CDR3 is TGTGCCAGCGGCGGACAGGGAGGGAATGAGCAGTTCTTC. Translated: CASGGQGGNEQFF.

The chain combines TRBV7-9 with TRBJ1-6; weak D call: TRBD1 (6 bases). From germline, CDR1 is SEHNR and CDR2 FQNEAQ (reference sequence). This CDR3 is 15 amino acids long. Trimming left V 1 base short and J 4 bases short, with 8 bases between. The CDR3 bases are TGTGCCAGCAGCTTAGGGACAGAATATAATTCACCCCTCCACTTT. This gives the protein CASSLGTEYNSPLHF.

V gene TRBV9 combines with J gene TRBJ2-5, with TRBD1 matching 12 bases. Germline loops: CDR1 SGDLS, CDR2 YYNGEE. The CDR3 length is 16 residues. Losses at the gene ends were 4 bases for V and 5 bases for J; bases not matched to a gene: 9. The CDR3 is CASSYRDRGLGETQYF. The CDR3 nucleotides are TGTGCCAGCAGCTACCGGGACAGGGGGCTCGGGGAGACCCAGTACTTC.

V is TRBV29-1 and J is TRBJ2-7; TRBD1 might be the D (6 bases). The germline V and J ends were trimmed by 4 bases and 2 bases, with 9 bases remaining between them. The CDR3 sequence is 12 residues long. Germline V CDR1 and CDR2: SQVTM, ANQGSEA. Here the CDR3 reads CSVGGQPYEQYF. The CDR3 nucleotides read TGCAGCGTTGGGGGGCAGCCCTACGAGCAGTACTTC.

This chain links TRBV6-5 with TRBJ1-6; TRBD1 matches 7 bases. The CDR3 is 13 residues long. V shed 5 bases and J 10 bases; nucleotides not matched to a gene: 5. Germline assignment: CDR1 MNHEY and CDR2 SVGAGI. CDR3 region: CASSTGEYSPLHF. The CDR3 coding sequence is TGTGCCAGCAGTACAGGGGAGTACTCACCCCTCCACTTT.

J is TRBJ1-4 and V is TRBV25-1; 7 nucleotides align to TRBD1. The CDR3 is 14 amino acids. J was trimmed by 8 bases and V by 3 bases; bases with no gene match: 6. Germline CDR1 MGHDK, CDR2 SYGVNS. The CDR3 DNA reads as TGTGCCAGCAGTGAGCCCGGGACAGCCGAAAAACTGTTTTTT. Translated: CASSEPGTAEKLFF.

CDR3 protein: CASPEGEYNNQPQHF. The CDR3 bases are TGCGCCAGCCCCGAGGGGGAGTATAACAATCAGCCCCAGCATTTT. The chain carries TRBV10-1 and TRBJ1-5, with a possible D match to TRBD1 (6 bases). The germline gives CDR1 WNHNN, CDR2 SYGVQD (reference sequence). Trimming took off 8 bases at V and 3 bases at J, with 17 bases between the two ends. The CDR3 runs to 15 residues.

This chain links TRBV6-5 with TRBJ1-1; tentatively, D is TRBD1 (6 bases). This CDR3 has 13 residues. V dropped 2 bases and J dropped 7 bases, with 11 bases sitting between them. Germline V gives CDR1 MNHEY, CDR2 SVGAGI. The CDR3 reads CASSYSTGIEAFF. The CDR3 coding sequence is TGTGCCAGCAGTTACAGCACAGGGATTGAAGCTTTCTTT.

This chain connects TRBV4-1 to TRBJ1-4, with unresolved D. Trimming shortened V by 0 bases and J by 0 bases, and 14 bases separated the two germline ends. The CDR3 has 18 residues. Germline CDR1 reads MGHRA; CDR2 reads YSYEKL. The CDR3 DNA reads TGCGCCAGCAGCCAAGAGTGGCGGAGAGGTGCAACTAATGAAAAACTGTTTTTT. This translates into CASSQEWRRGATNEKLFF.

CDR3 nucleotides: TGTGCCAGTAACCTTATAGGCGGGGCCTGGGGGGCCAACGTCCTGACTTTC. Protein sequence: CASNLIGGAWGANVLTF. The chain combines TRBV19 with TRBJ2-6, with D tentatively TRBD2 (6 bases). The CDR3 is 17 residues long. Per germline, CDR1 LNHDA and CDR2 SQIVND (reference sequence). Trimming cost V 7 bases and J 4 bases, with 20 bases left between them.

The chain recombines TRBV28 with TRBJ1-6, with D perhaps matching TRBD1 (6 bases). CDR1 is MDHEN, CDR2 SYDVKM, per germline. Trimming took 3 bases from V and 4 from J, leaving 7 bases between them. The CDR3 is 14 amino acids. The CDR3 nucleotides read TGTGCCAGCAGTTTGACAGGTTATAATTCACCCCTCCACTTT. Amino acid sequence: CASSLTGYNSPLHF.

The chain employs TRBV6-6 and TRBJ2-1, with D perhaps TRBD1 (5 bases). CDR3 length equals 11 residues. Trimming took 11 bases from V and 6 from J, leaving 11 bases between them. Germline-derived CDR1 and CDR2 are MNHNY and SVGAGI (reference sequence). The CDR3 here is CAARVGNEQFF. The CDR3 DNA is TGTGCCGCCAGGGTTGGCAATGAGCAGTTCTTC.

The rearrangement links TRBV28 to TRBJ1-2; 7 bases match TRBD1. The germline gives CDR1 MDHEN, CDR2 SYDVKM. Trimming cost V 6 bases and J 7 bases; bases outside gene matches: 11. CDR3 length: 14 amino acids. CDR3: CASSTQDRVVGYTF. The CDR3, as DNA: TGTGCCAGCAGCACCCAAGACAGGGTGGTTGGCTACACCTTC.

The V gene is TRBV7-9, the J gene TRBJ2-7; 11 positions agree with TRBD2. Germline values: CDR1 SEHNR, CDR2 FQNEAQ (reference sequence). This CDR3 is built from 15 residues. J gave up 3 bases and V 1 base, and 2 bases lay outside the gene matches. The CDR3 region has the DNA TGTGCCAGCAGCTTAGTTCTAGCGGGAGGCTACGAGCAGTACTTC. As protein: CASSLVLAGGYEQYF.

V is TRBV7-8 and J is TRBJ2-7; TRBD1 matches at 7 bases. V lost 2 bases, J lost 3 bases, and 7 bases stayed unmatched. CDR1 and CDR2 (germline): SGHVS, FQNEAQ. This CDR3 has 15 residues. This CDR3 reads CASSLNAPGGYEQYF. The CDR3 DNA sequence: TGTGCCAGCAGCTTAAACGCCCCAGGGGGCTACGAGCAGTACTTC.

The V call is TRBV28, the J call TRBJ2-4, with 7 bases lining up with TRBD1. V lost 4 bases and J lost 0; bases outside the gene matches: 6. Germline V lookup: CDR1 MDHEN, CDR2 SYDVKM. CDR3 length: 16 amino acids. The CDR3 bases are TGTGCCAGCAGTTCGCCGGGACAGCTAGCCAAAAACATTCAGTACTTC. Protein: CASSSPGQLAKNIQYF.